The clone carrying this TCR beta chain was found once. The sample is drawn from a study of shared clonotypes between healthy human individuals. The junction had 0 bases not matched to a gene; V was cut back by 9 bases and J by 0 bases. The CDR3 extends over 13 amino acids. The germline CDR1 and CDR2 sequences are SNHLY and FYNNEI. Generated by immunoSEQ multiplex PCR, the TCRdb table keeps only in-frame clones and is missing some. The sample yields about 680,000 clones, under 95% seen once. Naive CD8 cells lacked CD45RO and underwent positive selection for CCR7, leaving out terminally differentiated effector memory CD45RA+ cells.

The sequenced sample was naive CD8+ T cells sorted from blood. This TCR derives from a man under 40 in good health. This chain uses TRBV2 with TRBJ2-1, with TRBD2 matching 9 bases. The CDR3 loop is CASSGSSYNEQFF. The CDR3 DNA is TGTGCCAGTAGCGGGAGCTCCTACAATGAGCAGTTCTTC.